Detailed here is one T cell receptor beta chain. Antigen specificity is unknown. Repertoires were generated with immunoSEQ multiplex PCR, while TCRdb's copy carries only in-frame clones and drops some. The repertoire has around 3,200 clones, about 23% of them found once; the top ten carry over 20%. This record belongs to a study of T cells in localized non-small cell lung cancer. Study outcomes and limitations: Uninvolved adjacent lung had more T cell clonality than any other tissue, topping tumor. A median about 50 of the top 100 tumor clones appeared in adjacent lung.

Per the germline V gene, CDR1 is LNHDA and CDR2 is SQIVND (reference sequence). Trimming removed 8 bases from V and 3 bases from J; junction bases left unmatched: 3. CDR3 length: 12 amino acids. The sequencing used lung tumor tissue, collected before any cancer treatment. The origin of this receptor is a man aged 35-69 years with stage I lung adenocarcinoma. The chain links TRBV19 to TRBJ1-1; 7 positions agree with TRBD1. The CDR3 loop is CASATGDTEAFF. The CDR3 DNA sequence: TGTGCCAGTGCCACAGGGGACACTGAAGCTTTCTTT.